This TCR beta chain was captured in a study of beta chain features in type 1 diabetes. Turning to the study itself: Sorted cells numbering around 100,000,000 were examined across all samples.

The collection from each donor was one heparinised blood draw averaging around 120 mL. This CDR3 is 14 amino acids long. Trimming shortened V by 2 bases and J by 6 bases, and 14 bases separated the two germline ends. Germline V gene lookup returns CDR1 SNHLY and CDR2 FYNNEI. The entirety of the isolated RNA underwent reverse transcription, so expressed TCRB transcripts were sequenced. Sequencing used immunoSEQ multiplex PCR; TCRdb keeps in-frame clones, though not all of them. The sample contains about 110,000 clones, 30% to 40% of which appear only once. The specimen sequenced was stem cell memory CD4+ T cells from blood. The chain recombines TRBV2 with TRBJ2-7; D call uncertain. This TCR derives from a woman younger than 30 in good health. The CDR3 bases are TGTGCCAGCAGTGAACGGTCCGCTAGGCGCGAGCAGTACTTC. It is translated as CASSERSARREQYF. Variable domain in full (rest from reference TRBV2 and TRBJ2-7): EPEVTQTPSHQVTQMGQEVILRCVPISNHLYFYWYRQILGQKVEFLVSFYNNEISEKSEIFDDQFSVERPDGSNFTLKIRSTKLEDSAMYFCASSERSARREQYFGPGTRLTVT.